Below are 23 T cell receptor beta chains sequenced from a single sample in a study of Ad26.COV2.S vaccination and SARS-CoV-2 variants. Treatment of the sample: 15 to 20 received Ad26.COV2.S at low or high dose, single or two shots; roughly five received placebo; per-sample allocation not given. Sampling was done on day 63 after the first vaccine or placebo injection. Sequencing used immunoSEQ multiplex PCR; TCRdb keeps in-frame clones, though not all of them. The sample includes some 300,000 clones, approximately 80% seen only once; the top ten take approximately 2%. The sequencing here drew on peripheral blood, taken in a trial of Ad26.COV2.S vaccine versus placebo. The receptors were gathered from a person aged 18-60 years who received the Ad26.COV2.S COVID-19 vaccine or a placebo.

The chain combines TRBV28 with TRBJ2-7, with a possible D match to TRBD1 (5 bases). Germline CDR1 MDHEN, CDR2 SYDVKM. Trimming took 2 bases from V and 0 from J, leaving 17 bases between them. The CDR3 covers 17 residues. CDR3 residues: CASSLNFLGVASYEQYF. CDR3 nucleotides: TGTGCCAGCAGTTTAAATTTTCTAGGGGTGGCCTCCTACGAGCAGTACTTC. The full variable domain, rest sourced from reference TRBV28 and TRBJ2-7, is DVKVTQSSRYLVKRTGEKVFLECVQDMDHENMFWYRQDPGLGLRLIYFSYDVKMKEKGDIPEGYSVSREKKERFSLILESASTNQTSMYLCASSLNFLGVASYEQYFGPGTRLTVT.

The genes are TRBV2 and TRBJ1-2; D might be TRBD1 (6 bases). The CDR3 sequence is 13 residues long. The germline gives CDR1 SNHLY, CDR2 FYNNEI. Trimming shortened V by 8 bases and J by 1 base, and 11 bases separated the two germline ends. This CDR3 is CASSGHLNYGYTF. The CDR3, as DNA: TGTGCCAGCTCGGGACACCTTAACTATGGCTACACCTTC.

The J gene is TRBJ2-7, the V gene TRBV14, with TRBD2 matching over 9 bases. CDR3 length: 16 residues. V was pared by 6 bases and J by 1 base, with 10 bases of the junction left unmatched. Looked up from germline, CDR1 is SGHDN and CDR2 is FVKESK. The CDR3 DNA reads TGTGCCAGCAGTGGGGCTAGCGGGGCGAGATCCTACGAGCAGTACTTC. Protein sequence: CASSGASGARSYEQYF.

This chain joins TRBV7-2 and TRBJ2-2; 9 bases align to TRBD1. The CDR3 has 19 residues. CDR1 is SGHTA and CDR2 is FQGNSA in the germline V gene. The J segment lost 3 bases and the V segment lost 1 base, leaving 12 bases of the junction unmatched. CDR3 DNA: TGTGCCAGCAGCTTAGTCCCCCCCGGGACAGGGAGGGACACCGGGGAGCTGTTTTTT. Protein: CASSLVPPGTGRDTGELFF.

On this clone itself: At the DNA level, this CDR3 is encoded by other sequences in the same sample as well. The chain has TRBV3-1 (or the pseudogene TRBV3-2) and TRBJ2-3; unclear D gene. Trimming took 3 bases from V and 3 from J, leaving 7 bases between them. The CDR3 spans 13 residues. Germline CDR1 LGHDT, CDR2 YNNKEL (reference sequence). CDR3 loop: CASSQLGTDTQYF. CDR3 DNA: TGTGCCAGCAGCCAGCTAGGTACAGATACGCAGTATTTT.

The chain uses TRBV15 and TRBJ1-2; weak D call: TRBD1 (5 bases). The CDR3 sequence is 16 residues long. Deletions cut 1 base from V and 8 bases from J, with 20 bases between. Germline V gives CDR1 LNHNV, CDR2 YYDKDF (reference sequence). The CDR3 is CATSRAREVGQLGYTF. The CDR3 coding sequence is TGTGCCACCAGCAGAGCCAGGGAGGTCGGGCAACTAGGCTACACCTTC.

Many counts were recorded for this clone. The chain joins TRBV11-3 to TRBJ2-3, with 7 nucleotides matching TRBD2. Germline V gene sequence: CDR1 SGHNT, CDR2 YENEEA. The CDR3 spans 12 residues. Trimming at V came to 8 bases and at J to 5 bases, leaving 4 bases not matched to a gene. This CDR3 is CASGGRGDTQYF. CDR3 sequence (DNA): TGTGCCAGCGGGGGGAGGGGAGATACGCAGTATTTT.

This chain uses TRBV12-5 with TRBJ1-5; possibly TRBD1 for D (6 bases). The germline V gene encodes CDR1 LGHNT and CDR2 FRNRAP. The CDR3 sequence is 13 residues long. The V gene lost 6 bases and the J gene lost 4 bases, with 10 bases spanning the gap. The CDR3 DNA reads TGTGCTAGTGGAGGGGGAGTAAATCAGCCCCAGCATTTT. As protein: CASGGGVNQPQHF.

This chain uses TRBV5-1 with TRBJ2-3; 13 nucleotides line up with TRBD2. The CDR3 runs to 18 residues. The V gene end was trimmed by 7 bases and the J gene end by 0 bases; junction bases not matched to a gene: 11. The germline V gene has CDR1 SGHRS and CDR2 YFSETQ. CDR3 nucleotide sequence: TGCGCCAGCTCCCCCCGTGGGACTAGCGGGGCTAGCACAGATACGCAGTATTTT. This encodes CASSPRGTSGASTDTQYF.

The rearrangement joins TRBV28 to TRBJ2-2, with TRBD1 matching over 7 bases. This CDR3 region has 16 residues. Germline assignment: CDR1 MDHEN and CDR2 SYDVKM. J gave up 6 bases and V 6 bases, and 13 bases lay outside the gene matches. CDR3 protein: CASSPNPQGFAGELFF. The DNA for the CDR3 is TGTGCCAGCAGCCCAAATCCACAGGGGTTCGCCGGGGAGCTGTTTTTT.

On this clone itself: This sample also contains other DNA sequences that code for the same CDR3. The rearrangement joins TRBV7-3 to TRBJ1-3; D possibly corresponds to TRBD1 (6 bases). Trimming removed 0 bases from V and 2 bases from J, with 8 bases in between. Germline-derived CDR1 and CDR2 are SGHTA and FQGTGA. The length of the CDR3 is 15 residues. CDR3 loop: CASSLTGGPGNTIYF. CDR3 DNA: TGTGCCAGCAGCTTAACGGGGGGCCCTGGAAACACCATATATTTT.

The chain couples TRBV7-2 to TRBJ2-3; D may be TRBD2 (6 bases). Deletions cut 5 bases from V and 7 bases from J, with 10 bases between. Germline V gene sequence: CDR1 SGHTA, CDR2 FQGNSA. CDR3 length: 12 residues. CDR3 in DNA: TGTGCCAGCAGCGCAGGACTACATACGCAGTATTTT. It specifies CASSAGLHTQYF.

The table lists this clone with a few counts. The chain employs TRBV6-5 and TRBJ2-5; D gene ambiguous. The CDR3 covers 12 residues. Germline V CDR1 and CDR2: MNHEY, SVGAGI. V lost 2 bases and J lost 4, with 5 bases in between. The CDR3 DNA follows: TGTGCCAGCAGTTACCGTCTAGAGACCCAGTACTTC. This translates into CASSYRLETQYF.

This clone came up once. CDR3 nucleotides: TGTGCCAGCAGCTTAAGGGTCCGACCCACAGATACGCAGTATTTT. It encodes CASSLRVRPTDTQYF. This chain uses TRBV7-3 with TRBJ2-3; D is undetermined. The CDR3 is made up of 15 amino acids. The V end was cut by 1 base, the J end by 2 bases, with 10 bases between. Germline assignment: CDR1 SGHTA and CDR2 FQGTGA.

This clone was observed a handful of times. This chain links TRBV7-9 with TRBJ2-5, with 8 bases lining up with TRBD1. Per germline, CDR1 SEHNR and CDR2 FQNEAQ (reference sequence). V gave up 5 bases and J gave up 3 bases; unmatched junction bases: 5. The CDR3 totals 14 residues. CDR3: CASSLPGQEETQYF. CDR3 DNA sequence: TGTGCCAGCAGCCTTCCGGGACAGGAAGAGACCCAGTACTTC.

This clone was recorded once. The chain employs TRBV6-6 and TRBJ1-1; D perhaps matches TRBD1 (5 bases). Between the trimmed V and J ends, which lost 6 bases and 3 bases, there was a span of 11 bases. This CDR3 has 13 residues. Germline lookup yields CDR1 MNHNY and CDR2 SVGAGI (reference sequence). The CDR3 DNA is TGTGCCAGCAGCAGGGCGGTGGACACTGAAGCTTTCTTT. This translates into CASSRAVDTEAFF.

The chain combines TRBV27 with TRBJ1-2; TRBD1 might be the D (6 bases). V lost 5 bases and J lost 5, with 12 bases in between. From germline, CDR1 is MNHEY and CDR2 SMNVEV (reference sequence). The CDR3 runs to 13 residues. CDR3 bases: TGTGCCAGCAGTACGTTAGGGGGGTATGGCTACACCTTC. Amino acid sequence: CASSTLGGYGYTF.

This clone was seen a handful of times. In nucleotides, the CDR3 is TGTGCCAGCAGCTCCACCGGGACAGGGGTCGAGCAGTACTTC. This sequence encodes CASSSTGTGVEQYF. The J gene is TRBJ2-7, the V gene TRBV13; 10 nucleotides match TRBD1. Losses at the gene ends were 4 bases for V and 6 bases for J; bases not matched to a gene: 6. Per germline, CDR1 PRHDT and CDR2 FYEKMQ (reference sequence). The CDR3 has 14 amino acids.

The rearrangement uses TRBV19 and TRBJ2-5, with D possibly TRBD1 on 5 matching bases. The germline CDR1 and CDR2 sequences are LNHDA and SQIVND (reference sequence). The V end was cut by 9 bases, the J end by 1 base, with 9 bases between. This CDR3 region has 12 residues. CDR3 residues: CASRGAQETQYF. The DNA for the CDR3 is TGTGCCAGCCGTGGGGCCCAAGAGACCCAGTACTTC.

This clone has only one observation. CDR3 amino acids: CASSLRESSGPQHF. The CDR3 DNA reads as TGTGCCAGCAGTTTAAGGGAGTCCAGCGGGCCCCAGCATTTT. This chain joins TRBV28 and TRBJ1-5, with unresolved D. Germline values: CDR1 MDHEN, CDR2 SYDVKM. The CDR3 spans 14 residues. Between the trimmed V and J ends, which lost 2 bases and 9 bases, there was a span of 14 bases.

The sample holds a few counts of this clone. The V gene is TRBV6-6, the J gene TRBJ1-6, with D possibly TRBD1 on 5 matching bases. CDR1 is MNHNY, CDR2 SVGAGI, per germline (reference sequence). V lost 6 bases and J 7 bases, leaving 10 bases between the germline ends. The CDR3 contains 13 residues. The CDR3 sequence: CASRAGTNSPLHF. Here the CDR3 DNA reads TGTGCCAGCAGGGCCGGGACCAATTCACCCCTCCACTTT.

About this clone: At the DNA level, this CDR3 is encoded by other sequences in the same sample as well. This chain links TRBV3-1 (or the pseudogene TRBV3-2) with TRBJ1-2; D is unresolved. Germline loops: CDR1 LGHDT, CDR2 YNNKEL (reference sequence). The CDR3 length is 11 residues. V dropped 3 bases and J dropped 8 bases, with 7 bases sitting between them. The CDR3 reads CASSQVGGYTF. CDR3 coding DNA: TGTGCCAGCAGCCAGGTGGGAGGCTACACCTTC.

Worth noting for this clone: Other DNA sequences in this specimen translate into the identical CDR3. J is TRBJ1-5 and V is TRBV2, with D unresolved. Between the trimmed V and J ends, which lost 2 bases and 2 bases, there was a span of 7 bases. The CDR3 spans 14 residues. Germline CDR1 is SNHLY and CDR2 is FYNNEI. The CDR3 DNA is TGTGCCAGCAGTGAATCTGGAGGCAATCAGCCCCAGCATTTT. It codes for CASSESGGNQPQHF.